The clone carrying this TCR beta chain was detected many times. Time point specified: blood at routine non-recurrence follow-up after resection. From tumor, nontumor lung or frozen PBMC, whole RNA was taken unsorted for sequencing. The sample is drawn from a study of spatial heterogeneity in lung cancer. For the study at large: The average appearance count of each unique TCR and UMI combination in raw reads was more than nine.

TCRdb analysed the 5' RACE reads with MiXCR anew, one entry per CDR3 protein. The table shows about 120,000 distinct CDR3 sequences, with over 9% occurring only once. Germline V gene lookup returns CDR1 MNHNY and CDR2 SVGAGI (reference sequence). This CDR3 spans 15 amino acids. Trimming took off 0 bases at V and 9 bases at J, with 15 bases between the two ends. Material: PBMCs, obtained at follow-up. This chain connects TRBV6-6 to TRBJ2-4, with D perhaps being TRBD1 or TRBD2 (7 bases each). This TCR was recovered from a male donor with early-stage non-small cell lung cancer. CDR3 sequence reads: CASSYSPGGEGIQYF. Here the CDR3 DNA reads TGTGCCAGCAGTTACTCTCCAGGGGGGGAAGGCATTCAGTACTTC.